The 27 T cell receptor beta chains reported below all come from one sample, sequenced in a study of T cells after posttransplantation cyclophosphamide. The table came from immunoSEQ multiplex PCR; TCRdb's copy has only in-frame clones and leaves some out. The sample shows 32,000 or so clones, none of them appearing just once. The sample comprised PBMCs. These receptors were collected from a woman aged 60 to 75 in good health, CMV-negative, and a related stem cell transplant donor.

This clone was seen at least ten times. The CDR3 bases are TGTGCCAGCTCCCAGGGGACTAATGAAAAACTGTTTTTT. Amino acids: CASSQGTNEKLFF. V is TRBV18 and J is TRBJ1-4, with D possibly matching TRBD1 (6 bases). Germline loops: CDR1 KGHSH, CDR2 LQKENI. V was clipped by 6 bases and J by 2 bases, with 7 bases between them. The CDR3 extends over 13 amino acids.

This clone was detected many times. V and J are TRBV19 and TRBJ1-1; no definite D call. V was trimmed by 3 bases and J by 4 bases, leaving 9 bases between them. The CDR3 is made up of 13 amino acids. Per germline, CDR1 LNHDA and CDR2 SQIVND (reference sequence). The CDR3 nucleotides read TGTGCCAGTAGTATGTCGGTTGTCACTGAAGCTTTCTTT. This codes for CASSMSVVTEAFF.

This clone was counted at least ten times. The chain combines TRBV18 with TRBJ2-1; weak D call: TRBD2 (6 bases). V was shortened by 6 bases and J by 5 bases, with 14 bases between the two germline ends. Per the germline V gene, CDR1 is KGHSH and CDR2 is LQKENI. The CDR3 contains 14 residues. The CDR3 here is CASSSSGFDNEQFF. The CDR3 nucleotides read TGTGCCAGCTCTAGCAGCGGGTTCGACAATGAGCAGTTCTTC.

This clone was observed a handful of times. This chain links TRBV30 with TRBJ1-5, with a weak D call TRBD1 (5 bases). The CDR3 consists of 11 residues. Germline V gene data show CDR1 as GTSNPN and CDR2 as SVGIG (reference sequence). Trimming stripped 1 base from V and 9 bases from J, with 7 bases between. The CDR3 protein is CAWSERGPQHF. CDR3 in DNA: TGTGCCTGGAGTGAAAGGGGGCCCCAGCATTTT. Based on the CDR3 plus reference TRBV30 and TRBJ1-5, the full variable domain is SQTIHQWPATLVQPVGSPLSLECTVEGTSNPNLYWYRQAAGRGLQLLFYSVGIGQISSEVPQNLSASRPQDRQFILSSKKLLLSDSGFYLCAWSERGPQHFGDGTRLSIL.

A few counts support this clone. The chain combines TRBV25-1 with TRBJ1-5; weak D call: TRBD1 (6 bases). The germline V gene has CDR1 MGHDK and CDR2 SYGVNS. There are 12 residues in the CDR3. V shed 7 bases and J shed 3 bases, with 7 bases lying between them. This CDR3 is CASNRDNQPQHF. DNA of the CDR3: TGTGCCAGCAACAGGGACAATCAGCCCCAGCATTTT.

The table lists this clone with many counts. The rearrangement links TRBV7-6 to TRBJ2-5; tentatively, D is TRBD2 (6 bases). The CDR3 extends over 14 amino acids. Germline CDR1 reads SGHVS; CDR2 reads FNYEAQ. With 1 base removed from V and 7 bases from J, the gap between germline ends came to 13 bases. The CDR3 sequence is CASSLGGGSGTQYF. In DNA, the CDR3 is TGTGCCAGCAGCTTAGGTGGGGGGTCAGGGACCCAGTACTTC.

This clone turned up a few times. V usage is TRBV30 and J usage is TRBJ2-7; no firm D call. The V gene lost 4 bases and the J gene lost 4 bases, with 17 bases spanning the gap. The CDR3 is 14 amino acids. CDR1 and CDR2 from the germline V gene are GTSNPN and SVGIG (reference sequence). The CDR3: CAWTTILSPYEQYF. For the CDR3, the DNA is TGTGCCTGGACCACCATCTTAAGCCCATACGAGCAGTACTTC. Together with reference TRBV30 and TRBJ2-7, the CDR3 gives the full variable domain: SQTIHQWPATLVQPVGSPLSLECTVEGTSNPNLYWYRQAAGRGLQLLFYSVGIGQISSEVPQNLSASRPQDRQFILSSKKLLLSDSGFYLCAWTTILSPYEQYFGPGTRLTVT.

This clone came up many times. The chain recombines TRBV5-6 with TRBJ2-7; D gene unclear. The germline V gene has CDR1 SGHDT and CDR2 YYEEEE. The V and J ends lost 1 base and 2 bases respectively, with 7 bases between them. CDR3 size: 13 residues. CDR3 loop: CASSLNIAYEQYF. The CDR3 DNA is TGTGCCAGCAGCTTGAATATAGCCTACGAGCAGTACTTC.

This clone was seen repeatedly, ten times or more. This rearrangement joins TRBV11-2 to TRBJ2-5; no firm D call. V shed 5 bases and J shed 3 bases, with 7 bases lying between them. The CDR3 is 12 amino acids. In germline, CDR1 is SGHAT, CDR2 FQNNGV. The DNA for the CDR3 is TGTGCCAGCAGCCCGTACAAAGAGACCCAGTACTTC. This translates into CASSPYKETQYF.

Only a few counts were recorded for this clone. This chain connects TRBV6-2 or TRBV6-3 to TRBJ2-5; the match to TRBD2 covers 7 bases. CDR1 is MNHEY and CDR2 is SVGEGT in the germline V gene. With V trimmed by 2 bases and J by 4 bases, 7 bases remained unmatched. This CDR3 comprises 15 residues. CDR3 sequence reads: CASSYVSSGPETQYF. The CDR3 DNA sequence: TGTGCCAGCAGTTACGTTTCTAGCGGACCAGAGACCCAGTACTTC.

The CDR3 reads CASTTGGGETQYF. CDR3 coding DNA: TGCGCCAGCACAACAGGGGGGGGAGAGACCCAGTACTTC. The V call is TRBV5-1, the J call TRBJ2-5, with a possible D match to TRBD1 (8 bases). V lost 6 bases to trimming and J lost 4 bases, with 13 bases between them. The CDR3 is made up of 13 amino acids. Germline loops: CDR1 SGHRS, CDR2 YFSETQ.

Many counts were recorded for this clone. This chain links TRBV6-6 with TRBJ1-1; 7 bases line up with TRBD1. Trimming took 6 bases from V and 3 from J; bases not matched to a gene: 7. Germline CDR1 reads MNHNY; CDR2 reads SVGAGI (reference sequence). The length of the CDR3 is 14 residues. In DNA form, the CDR3 reads TGTGCCAGCAGGACAGACAGGGTGGACACTGAAGCTTTCTTT. Translated: CASRTDRVDTEAFF.

In its sample, this clone was seen many times. The gene calls are TRBV12-3 or TRBV12-4 and TRBJ1-1; 7 bases are a match to TRBD1. The CDR3 has 14 residues. With 4 bases clipped from V and 1 base from J, the junction kept 3 bases outside the gene matches. CDR3 DNA: TGTGCCAGCAGTTACAGGGGTAGGAACACTGAAGCTTTCTTT. Amino acids: CASSYRGRNTEAFF.

Ten or more counts support this clone. The rearrangement links TRBV6-2 or TRBV6-3 to TRBJ1-3; D is uncertain. The CDR3 loop spans 18 amino acids. V lost 1 base and J 0 bases, leaving 16 bases between the germline ends. CDR1 is MNHEY and CDR2 is SVGEGT in the germline V gene. The CDR3 loop reads CASSYFRLGTSSGNTIYF. CDR3 DNA: TGTGCCAGCAGTTACTTTCGATTGGGCACTTCCTCTGGAAACACCATATATTTT.

The chain carries TRBV23-1 and TRBJ2-7; TRBD1 matches 10 bases. TRBV23-1 is recorded as an ORF, its role being uncertain. The length of the CDR3 is 16 residues. After removal of 7 bases from V and 5 bases from J, the junction contained 14 bases not matched to a gene. The CDR3 region is CASTPNDRGRVDEQYF. CDR3 sequence (DNA): TGCGCCAGCACCCCAAATGACAGGGGGCGCGTCGACGAGCAGTACTTC.

This clone was seen repeatedly, ten times or more. This chain links TRBV5-1 with TRBJ1-3, with 7 bases matching TRBD1. Trimming took 3 bases from V and 4 from J; bases not matched to a gene: 4. The CDR3 runs to 14 residues. The germline CDR1 and CDR2 sequences are SGHRS and YFSETQ. CDR3 region: CASSSTGSGNTIYF. CDR3 nucleotides: TGCGCCAGCAGCTCGACAGGGTCCGGAAACACCATATATTTT.

The chain has TRBV12-3 or TRBV12-4 and TRBJ2-3; no definite D call. The V end was cut by 5 bases, the J end by 7 bases, with 13 bases between. This CDR3 comprises 13 residues. CDR3 sequence: CASSRAPSNTQYF. The DNA for the CDR3 is TGTGCCAGCAGTAGGGCACCGTCAAATACGCAGTATTTT.

This clone was seen at least ten times. The genes are TRBV18 and TRBJ2-1, with 12 bases aligning to TRBD2. Germline CDR1 and CDR2: KGHSH and LQKENI. The trim removed 1 base at V and 7 bases at J, leaving 5 bases unmatched. The CDR3 runs to 16 residues. Here the CDR3 reads CASSPRLAGGQNEQFF. CDR3 coding DNA: TGTGCCAGCTCACCACGCCTAGCGGGGGGGCAGAATGAGCAGTTCTTC.

This clone was observed many times. The gene calls are TRBV11-3 and TRBJ2-2; TRBD2 aligns across 9 bases. Germline-derived CDR1 and CDR2 are SGHNT and YENEEA. J was trimmed by 1 base and V by 4 bases; bases with no gene match: 4. The CDR3 is made up of 16 amino acids. The CDR3 nucleotides read TGTGCCAGCAGCTCGTCTAGCGGGAAGAACACCGGGGAGCTGTTTTTT. Translation: CASSSSSGKNTGELFF.

This clone was recorded many times. The rearrangement uses TRBV7-2 and TRBJ2-1, with D perhaps TRBD2 (7 bases). This CDR3 comprises 16 residues. Germline CDR1 SGHTA, CDR2 FQGNSA. Trimming cost V 5 bases and J 4 bases, with 18 bases left between them. Here the CDR3 DNA reads TGTGCCAGCAGCCCTTGGTTGGGGGGGCTATACAATGAGCAGTTCTTC. As protein: CASSPWLGGLYNEQFF.

The table lists this clone with many counts. The J gene is TRBJ1-6, the V gene TRBV4-3, with 10 bases identical to TRBD1. Per the germline V gene, CDR1 is LGHNA and CDR2 is YSLEER. The CDR3 has 15 amino acids. Trimming cost V 0 bases and J 9 bases; bases outside gene matches: 2. The CDR3 loop reads CASSQDGTGVSPLHF. CDR3 sequence (DNA): TGCGCCAGCAGCCAAGATGGGACAGGGGTTTCACCCCTCCACTTT.

This clone has at least ten counts. The chain has TRBV12-3 or TRBV12-4 and TRBJ2-1; D not resolved. Trimming shortened V by 3 bases and J by 7 bases, and 7 bases separated the two germline ends. The CDR3 consists of 12 residues. CDR3 nucleotide sequence: TGTGCCAGCAGTTTGGGCCTAAATGAGCAGTTCTTC. Protein: CASSLGLNEQFF.

This clone was seen repeatedly, ten times or more. The V gene is TRBV14, the J gene TRBJ2-5; 9 bases fit TRBD1. The CDR3 spans 15 residues. CDR1 SGHDN and CDR2 FVKESK come from the germline V gene. Trimming took 4 bases from V and 2 from J; bases not matched to a gene: 5. The CDR3: CASSLQGQGQETQYF. Here the CDR3 DNA reads TGTGCCAGCAGCCTCCAAGGACAGGGGCAAGAGACCCAGTACTTC.

This clone was seen ten or more times. This rearrangement joins TRBV27 to TRBJ1-2; D is perhaps TRBD1 (6 bases). CDR1 is MNHEY and CDR2 is SMNVEV in the germline V gene (reference sequence). V was trimmed by 11 bases and J by 5 bases, leaving 15 bases between them. The CDR3 spans 12 residues. The CDR3 coding sequence is TGTGCCGCCCGGGGGGGGGCTTATGGCTACACCTTC. Its translation: CAARGGAYGYTF.

This clone was seen at least ten times. CDR3 in DNA: TGTGCCAGCAGTTTGGCGGGGATTGGGGCCAACGTCCTGACTTTC. It is translated as CASSLAGIGANVLTF. The chain uses TRBV28 and TRBJ2-6, with a weak D call TRBD2 (6 bases). This CDR3 has 15 residues. Per the germline V gene, CDR1 is MDHEN and CDR2 is SYDVKM. V was cut by 3 bases and J by 3 bases, with 9 bases left in between.

Ten or more counts support this clone. CDR3 bases: TGTGCCAGCAGCGATTGGACAGTGAACACTGAAGCTTTCTTT. This gives the protein CASSDWTVNTEAFF. The V call is TRBV7-6, the J call TRBJ1-1, with D possibly matching TRBD1 (6 bases). The CDR3 has 14 amino acids. Trimming removed 5 bases at V and 0 bases at J, with 10 bases between. CDR1 is SGHVS, CDR2 FNYEAQ, per germline.

This clone was detected many times. The chain has TRBV19 and TRBJ1-5, with a tentative D call TRBD1 (5 bases). V lost 3 bases and J 7 bases, leaving 13 bases between the germline ends. Germline assignment: CDR1 LNHDA and CDR2 SQIVND (reference sequence). The CDR3 sequence is 14 residues long. For the CDR3, the DNA is TGTGCCAGTAGTATGCGAGACAGTAGGCAGCCCCAGCATTTT. Amino acid sequence: CASSMRDSRQPQHF.